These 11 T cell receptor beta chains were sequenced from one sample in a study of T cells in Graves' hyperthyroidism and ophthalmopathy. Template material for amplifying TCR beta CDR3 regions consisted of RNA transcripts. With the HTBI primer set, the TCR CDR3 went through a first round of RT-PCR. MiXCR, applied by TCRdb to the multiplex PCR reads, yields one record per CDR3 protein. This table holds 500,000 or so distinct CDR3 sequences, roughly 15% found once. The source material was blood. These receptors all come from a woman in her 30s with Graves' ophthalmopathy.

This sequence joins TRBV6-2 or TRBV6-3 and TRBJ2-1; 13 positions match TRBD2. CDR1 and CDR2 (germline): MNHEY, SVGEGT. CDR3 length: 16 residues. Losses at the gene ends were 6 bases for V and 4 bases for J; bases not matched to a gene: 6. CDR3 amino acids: CASSRTSGRLYNEQFF. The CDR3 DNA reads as TGTGCCAGCAGCCGGACTAGCGGGAGACTGTACAATGAGCAGTTCTTC.

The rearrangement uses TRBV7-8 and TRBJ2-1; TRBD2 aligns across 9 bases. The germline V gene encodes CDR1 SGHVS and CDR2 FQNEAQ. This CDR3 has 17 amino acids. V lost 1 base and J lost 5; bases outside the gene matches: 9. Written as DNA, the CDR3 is TGTGCCAGCAGCTTAGAGCTGGCGGGAGGGCCAAACAATGAGCAGTTCTTC. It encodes CASSLELAGGPNNEQFF. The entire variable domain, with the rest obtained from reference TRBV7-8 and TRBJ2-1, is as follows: GAGVSQSPRYKVAKRGQDVALRCDPISGHVSLFWYQQALGQGPEFLTYFQNEAQLDKSGLPSDRFFAERPEGSVSTLKIQRTQQEDSAVYLCASSLELAGGPNNEQFFGPGTRLTVL.

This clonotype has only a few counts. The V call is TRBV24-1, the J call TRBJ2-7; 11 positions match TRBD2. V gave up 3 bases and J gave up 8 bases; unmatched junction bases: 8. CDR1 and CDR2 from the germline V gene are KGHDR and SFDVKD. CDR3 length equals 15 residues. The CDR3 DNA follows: TGTGCCACCAGTGATCTAGCGGGAGGAAATCAAAAGCAGTACTTC. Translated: CATSDLAGGNQKQYF.

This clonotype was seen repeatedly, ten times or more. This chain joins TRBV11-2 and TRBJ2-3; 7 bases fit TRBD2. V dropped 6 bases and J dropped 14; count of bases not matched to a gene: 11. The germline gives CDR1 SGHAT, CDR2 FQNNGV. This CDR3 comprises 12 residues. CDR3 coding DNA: TGTGCCAGCAGATCCCTGAGGGAGGGCCGGTATTTT. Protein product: CASRSLREGRYF.

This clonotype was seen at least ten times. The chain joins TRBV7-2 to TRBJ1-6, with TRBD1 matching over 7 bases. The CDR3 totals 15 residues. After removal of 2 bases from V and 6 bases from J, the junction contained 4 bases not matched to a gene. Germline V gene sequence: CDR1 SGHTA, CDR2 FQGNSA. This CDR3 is CASSLQGVLNSPLHF. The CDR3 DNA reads TGTGCCAGCAGCTTACAGGGGGTACTTAATTCACCCCTCCACTTT.

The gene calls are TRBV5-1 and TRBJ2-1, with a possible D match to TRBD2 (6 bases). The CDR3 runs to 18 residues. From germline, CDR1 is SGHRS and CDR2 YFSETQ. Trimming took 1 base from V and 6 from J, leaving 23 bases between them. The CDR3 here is CASSLSLGGVMWFNEQFF. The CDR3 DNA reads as TGCGCCAGCAGCTTGAGCCTTGGAGGGGTCATGTGGTTCAATGAGCAGTTCTTC.

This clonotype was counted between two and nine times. For the CDR3, the DNA is TGTGCCAGCAGTTTATTCCGGCAGGGGGCACGCGAGCAGTACTTC. Translated: CASSLFRQGAREQYF. The rearrangement links TRBV28 to TRBJ2-7, with 8 bases fitting TRBD1. In germline, CDR1 is MDHEN, CDR2 SYDVKM. The V and J ends lost 1 base and 6 bases, in that order; junction bases with no gene match: 8. The CDR3 consists of 15 residues.

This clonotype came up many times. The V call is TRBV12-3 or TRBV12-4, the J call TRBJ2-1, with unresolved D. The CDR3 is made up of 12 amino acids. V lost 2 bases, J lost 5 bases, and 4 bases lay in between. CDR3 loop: CASSLNHNEQFF. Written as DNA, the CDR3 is TGTGCCAGCAGTTTAAACCACAATGAGCAGTTCTTC.

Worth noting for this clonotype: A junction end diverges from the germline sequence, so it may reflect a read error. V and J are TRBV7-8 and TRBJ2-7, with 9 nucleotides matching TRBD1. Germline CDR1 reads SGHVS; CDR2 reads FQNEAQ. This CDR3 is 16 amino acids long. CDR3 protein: CASSQEGGDRGYGQYF. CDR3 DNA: TGTGCCAGCAGCCAAGAGGGGGGAGACAGGGGGTACGGGCAGTACTTC.

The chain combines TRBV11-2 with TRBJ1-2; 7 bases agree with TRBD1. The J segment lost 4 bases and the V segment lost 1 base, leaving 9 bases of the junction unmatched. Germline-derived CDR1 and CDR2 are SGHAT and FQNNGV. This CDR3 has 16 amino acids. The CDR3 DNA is TGTGCCAGCAGCTTAGGGCCGTGGCAGGGGGTCTATGGCTACACCTTC. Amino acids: CASSLGPWQGVYGYTF.

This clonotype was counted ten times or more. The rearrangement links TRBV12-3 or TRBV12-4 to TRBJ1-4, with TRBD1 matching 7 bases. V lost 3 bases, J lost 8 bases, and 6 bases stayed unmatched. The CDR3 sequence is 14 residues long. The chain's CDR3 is CASSLEGAEEKLFF. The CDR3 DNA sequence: TGTGCCAGCAGTTTGGAGGGGGCTGAGGAAAAACTGTTTTTT.